A single sample gave rise to the 5 T cell receptor beta chains below, sequenced in a study of blood T cell repertoires in COVID-19. Some clones are missing from TCRdb's copy, which holds only in-frame ones; the method was immunoSEQ multiplex PCR. The sample has 130,000 to 150,000 clones, 84% seen once. Source material: peripheral blood. The receptor set was obtained from a human donor in a cohort sampled during active COVID-19.

The genes are TRBV19 and TRBJ1-1, with 8 bases that match TRBD1. With 6 bases clipped from V and 0 bases from J, the junction kept 15 bases outside the gene matches. The germline gives CDR1 LNHDA, CDR2 SQIVND (reference sequence). The CDR3 length is 18 residues. CDR3: CASSYLGTGLRMNTEAFF. CDR3 DNA: TGTGCCAGTAGCTACCTCGGGACAGGCCTTAGGATGAACACTGAAGCTTTCTTT.

The chain combines TRBV7-3 with TRBJ2-2; D is possibly TRBD2 (5 bases). This CDR3 is 15 amino acids long. In germline, CDR1 is SGHTA, CDR2 FQGTGA. The V end was cut by 2 bases, the J end by 4 bases, with 11 bases between. CDR3 region: CASSLGGLATGELFF. Written as DNA, the CDR3 is TGTGCCAGCAGCTTAGGCGGGCTGGCCACCGGGGAGCTGTTTTTT.

The chain uses TRBV9 and TRBJ2-2; 7 bases are shared with TRBD1. The CDR3 runs 16 residues. V was clipped by 4 bases and J by 0 bases; unmatched bases: 6. The V gene's germline CDR1 is SGDLS and CDR2 YYNGEE. The CDR3 protein is CASSLRQGTNTGELFF. The CDR3 DNA follows: TGTGCCAGCAGCCTACGACAGGGAACGAACACCGGGGAGCTGTTTTTT. Drawing the rest from reference TRBV9 and TRBJ2-2, the complete variable domain is DSGVTQTPKHLITATGQRVTLRCSPRSGDLSVYWYQQSLDQGLQFLIQYYNGEERAKGNILERFSAQQFPDLHSELNLSSLELGDSALYFCASSLRQGTNTGELFFGEGSRLTVL.

This chain joins TRBV19 and TRBJ2-1; the D is unclear. Trimming removed 5 bases at V and 2 bases at J, with 13 bases between. Germline loops: CDR1 LNHDA, CDR2 SQIVND (reference sequence). The CDR3 has 15 residues. The CDR3 DNA sequence: TGTGCCAGTAGTCCTATTGGGCCCACCTACAATGAGCAGTTCTTC. Translation: CASSPIGPTYNEQFF.

This chain links TRBV19 with TRBJ2-3, with D uncertain. Germline-derived CDR1 and CDR2 are LNHDA and SQIVND (reference sequence). The CDR3 totals 15 residues. The V end lost 4 bases, the J end lost 0 bases, and 11 bases lay between the germline ends. This CDR3 reads CASSSTTASTDTQYF. CDR3 nucleotides: TGTGCCAGTAGTAGTACTACCGCTAGCACAGATACGCAGTATTTT.